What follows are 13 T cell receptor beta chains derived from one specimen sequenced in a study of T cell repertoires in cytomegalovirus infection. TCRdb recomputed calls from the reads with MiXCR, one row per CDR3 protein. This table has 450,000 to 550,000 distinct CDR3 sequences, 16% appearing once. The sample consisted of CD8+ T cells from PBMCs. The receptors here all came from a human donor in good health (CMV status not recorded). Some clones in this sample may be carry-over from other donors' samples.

CDR3 sequence reads: CASSQALTGAQYF. DNA of the CDR3: TGCGCCAGCAGCCAGGCCCTAACAGGGGCGCAGTATTTT. The chain employs TRBV4-1 and TRBJ2-3, with 7 bases fitting TRBD1. V dropped 3 bases and J dropped 10; count of bases not matched to a gene: 7. Germline-derived CDR1 and CDR2 are MGHRA and YSYEKL. CDR3 length: 13 residues.

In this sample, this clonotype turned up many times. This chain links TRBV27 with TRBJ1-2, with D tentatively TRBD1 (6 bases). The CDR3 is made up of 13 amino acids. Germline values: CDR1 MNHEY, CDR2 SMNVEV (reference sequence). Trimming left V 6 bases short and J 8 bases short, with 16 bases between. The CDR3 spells CASRPGQRKGYTF. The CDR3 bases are TGTGCCAGCAGGCCGGGACAACGAAAAGGCTACACCTTC.

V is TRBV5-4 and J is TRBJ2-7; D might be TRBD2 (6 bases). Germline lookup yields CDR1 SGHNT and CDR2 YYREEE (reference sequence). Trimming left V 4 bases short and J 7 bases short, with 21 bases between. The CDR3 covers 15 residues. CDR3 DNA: TGTGCCAGCAGCCAGGAATTGGGGAGGCTGAATGAGCAGTACTTC. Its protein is CASSQELGRLNEQYF.

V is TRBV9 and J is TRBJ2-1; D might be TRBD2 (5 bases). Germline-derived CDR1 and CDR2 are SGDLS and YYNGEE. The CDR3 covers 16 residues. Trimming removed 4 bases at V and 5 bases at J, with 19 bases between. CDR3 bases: TGTGCCAGCAGCTCCCAATTAAGGGAGACCCACAATGAGCAGTTCTTC. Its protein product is CASSSQLRETHNEQFF. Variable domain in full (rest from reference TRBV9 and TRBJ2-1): DSGVTQTPKHLITATGQRVTLRCSPRSGDLSVYWYQQSLDQGLQFLIQYYNGEERAKGNILERFSAQQFPDLHSELNLSSLELGDSALYFCASSSQLRETHNEQFFGPGTRLTVL.

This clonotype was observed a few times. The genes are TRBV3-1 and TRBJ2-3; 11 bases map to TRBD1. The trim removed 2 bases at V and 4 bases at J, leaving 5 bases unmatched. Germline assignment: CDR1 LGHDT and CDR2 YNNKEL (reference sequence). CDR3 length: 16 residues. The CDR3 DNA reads TGTGCCAGCAGCCAAACGGGACAGGGGGTGTCAGATACGCAGTATTTT. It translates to CASSQTGQGVSDTQYF.

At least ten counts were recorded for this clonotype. CDR3 in amino acids: CASSPGGKGYTF. The CDR3 DNA sequence: TGTGCCAGCAGCCCAGGGGGCAAAGGCTACACCTTC. The rearrangement joins TRBV7-6 to TRBJ1-2; 8 bases line up with TRBD1. Trimming removed 5 bases from V and 8 bases from J; junction bases left unmatched: 4. From germline, CDR1 is SGHVS and CDR2 FNYEAQ. The CDR3 is 12 residues long. Full variable domain (missing parts from reference TRBV7-6 and TRBJ1-2): GAGVSQSPRYKVTKRGQDVALRCDPISGHVSLYWYRQALGQGPEFLTYFNYEAQQDKSGLPNDRFSAERPEGSISTLTIQRTEQRDSAMYRCASSPGGKGYTFGSGTRLTVV.

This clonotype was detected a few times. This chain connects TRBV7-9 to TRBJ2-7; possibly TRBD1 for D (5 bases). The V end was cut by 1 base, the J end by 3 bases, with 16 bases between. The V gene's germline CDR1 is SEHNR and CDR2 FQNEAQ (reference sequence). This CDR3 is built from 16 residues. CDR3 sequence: CASSLDPRGSDYEQYF. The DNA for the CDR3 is TGTGCCAGCAGCTTAGACCCTAGGGGCAGCGACTACGAGCAGTACTTC.

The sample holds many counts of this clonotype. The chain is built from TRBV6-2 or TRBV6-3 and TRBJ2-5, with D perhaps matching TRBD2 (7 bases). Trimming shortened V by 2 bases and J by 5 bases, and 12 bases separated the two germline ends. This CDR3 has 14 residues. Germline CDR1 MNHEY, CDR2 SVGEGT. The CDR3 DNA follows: TGTGCCAGCAGTTACACGGGGGGCCACGAGACCCAGTACTTC. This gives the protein CASSYTGGHETQYF.

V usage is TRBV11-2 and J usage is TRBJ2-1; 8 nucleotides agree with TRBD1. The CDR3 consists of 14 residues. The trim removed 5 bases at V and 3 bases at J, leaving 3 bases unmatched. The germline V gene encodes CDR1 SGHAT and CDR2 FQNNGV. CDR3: CASSLQGDYNEQFF. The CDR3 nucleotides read TGTGCCAGCAGCCTACAGGGGGACTACAATGAGCAGTTCTTC.

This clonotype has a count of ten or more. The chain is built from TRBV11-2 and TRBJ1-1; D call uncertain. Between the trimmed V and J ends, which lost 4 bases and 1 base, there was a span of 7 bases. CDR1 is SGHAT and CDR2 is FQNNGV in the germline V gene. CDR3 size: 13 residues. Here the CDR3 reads CASSSIQNTEAFF. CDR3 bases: TGTGCCAGCAGCTCTATACAGAACACTGAAGCTTTCTTT. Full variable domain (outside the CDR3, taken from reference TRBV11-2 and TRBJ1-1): EAGVAQSPRYKIIEKRQSVAFWCNPISGHATLYWYQQILGQGPKLLIQFQNNGVVDDSQLPKDRFSAERLKGVDSTLKIQPAKLEDSAVYLCASSSIQNTEAFFGQGTRLTVV.

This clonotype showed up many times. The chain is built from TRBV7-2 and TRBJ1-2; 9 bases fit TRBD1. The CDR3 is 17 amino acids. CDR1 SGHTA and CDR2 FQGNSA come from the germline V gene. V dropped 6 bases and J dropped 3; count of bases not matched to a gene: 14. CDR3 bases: TGTGCCAGCAGTCTCCGGGACAGGGTTCCGAGATACTATGGCTACACCTTC. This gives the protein CASSLRDRVPRYYGYTF.

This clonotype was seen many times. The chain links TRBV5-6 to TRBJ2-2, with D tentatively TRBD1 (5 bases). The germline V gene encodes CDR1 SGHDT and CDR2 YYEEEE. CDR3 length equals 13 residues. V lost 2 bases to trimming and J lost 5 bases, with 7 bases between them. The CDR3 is CASSFTGTGELFF. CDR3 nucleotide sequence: TGTGCCAGCAGCTTCACAGGTACCGGGGAGCTGTTTTTT.

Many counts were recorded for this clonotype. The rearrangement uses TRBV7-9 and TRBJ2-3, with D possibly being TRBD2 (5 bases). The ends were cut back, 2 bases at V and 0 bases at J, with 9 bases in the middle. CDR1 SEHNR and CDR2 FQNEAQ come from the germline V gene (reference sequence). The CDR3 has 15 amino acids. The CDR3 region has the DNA TGTGCCAGCAGCTTACGGGGTGCTAGCACAGATACGCAGTATTTT. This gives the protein CASSLRGASTDTQYF.